The entry below describes one T cell receptor beta chain. Antigen specificity is unknown. These data belong to a study of PD-1 blockade in classical Hodgkin lymphoma. Time point described: cycle 4 day 1 (C4D1), after less than 7 weeks of nivolumab. There was relapse after autologous stem cell transplantation in every patient, and there was variation in brentuximab vedotin exposure. Thawed PBMCs yielded CD4+ T cells through magnetic negative selection. The best responses consisted of complete response, partial response or progressive disease. Study results and limitations: By C4D1, diversity of CD4+ TCRs had risen significantly, whereas that of CD8+ TCRs had not. Causes of the repertoire differences remain undefined, possibly disease activity or prior therapy. Relapsed/refractory patients reportedly had the lowest baseline TCR diversity, below newly diagnosed patients, who were below healthy donors.

The V segment lost 6 bases and the J segment 4 bases; nucleotides outside the gene matches: 9. Germline-derived CDR1 and CDR2 are LNHDA and SQIVND (reference sequence). CDR3 length: 15 amino acids. The table came from immunoSEQ multiplex PCR; TCRdb's copy has only in-frame clones and leaves some out. Counted here are 9,500 to 13,000 clones, approximately 74% occurring once; the ten biggest clones make up around 3.4%. The TCR sequence derives from a human donor with classical Hodgkin lymphoma. The material was CD4+ T cells from blood, obtained before the fourth cycle of nivolumab. The chain links TRBV19 to TRBJ1-3; 7 bases line up with TRBD1. CDR3 region: CASSDRVLMGNTIYF. The CDR3, as DNA: TGTGCCAGTAGCGACAGGGTCCTGATGGGAAACACCATATATTTT.